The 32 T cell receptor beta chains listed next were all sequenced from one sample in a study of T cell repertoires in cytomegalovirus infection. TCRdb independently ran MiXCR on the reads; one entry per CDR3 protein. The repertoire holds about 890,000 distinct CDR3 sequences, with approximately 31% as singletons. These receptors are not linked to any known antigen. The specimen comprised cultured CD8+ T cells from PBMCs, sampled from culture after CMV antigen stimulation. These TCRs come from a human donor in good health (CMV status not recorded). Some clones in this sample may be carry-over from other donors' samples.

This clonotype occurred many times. This chain's CDR3 is CASSVPGANEQYF. For the CDR3, the DNA is TGTGCCAGCAGTGTCCCAGGGGCCAACGAGCAGTACTTC. The chain has TRBV12-3 or TRBV12-4 and TRBJ2-7; weak D call: TRBD1 (6 bases). The CDR3 is made up of 13 amino acids. V was shortened by 5 bases and J by 5 bases, with 13 bases between the two germline ends.

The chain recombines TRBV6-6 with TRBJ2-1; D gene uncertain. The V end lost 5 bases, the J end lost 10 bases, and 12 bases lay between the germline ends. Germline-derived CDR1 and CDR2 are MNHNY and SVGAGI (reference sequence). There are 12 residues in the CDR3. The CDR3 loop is CASSPRLGEQFF. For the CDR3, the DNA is TGTGCCAGCAGTCCCCGACTTGGAGAGCAGTTCTTC.

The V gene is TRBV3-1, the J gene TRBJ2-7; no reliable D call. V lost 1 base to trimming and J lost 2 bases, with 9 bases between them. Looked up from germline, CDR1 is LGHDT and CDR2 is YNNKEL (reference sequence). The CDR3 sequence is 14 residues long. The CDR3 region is CASSQGPEAYEQYV. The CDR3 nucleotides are TGTGCCAGCAGCCAAGGTCCGGAAGCCTACGAGCAGTACGTC.

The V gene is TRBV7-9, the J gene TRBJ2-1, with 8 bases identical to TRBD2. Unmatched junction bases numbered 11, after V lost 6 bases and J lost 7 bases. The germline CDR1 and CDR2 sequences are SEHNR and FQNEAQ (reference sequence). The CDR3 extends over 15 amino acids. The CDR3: CASSSRTAGVNEQFF. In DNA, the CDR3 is TGTGCCAGCAGTTCCCGGACAGCGGGGGTAAATGAGCAGTTCTTC.

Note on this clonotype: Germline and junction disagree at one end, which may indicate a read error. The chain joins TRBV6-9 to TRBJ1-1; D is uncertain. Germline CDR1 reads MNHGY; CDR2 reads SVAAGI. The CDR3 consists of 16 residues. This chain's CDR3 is CARSWARMGCHTEAFF. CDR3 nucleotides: TGTGCCAGAAGTTGGGCCAGGATGGGGTGTCACACTGAAGCTTTCTTT.

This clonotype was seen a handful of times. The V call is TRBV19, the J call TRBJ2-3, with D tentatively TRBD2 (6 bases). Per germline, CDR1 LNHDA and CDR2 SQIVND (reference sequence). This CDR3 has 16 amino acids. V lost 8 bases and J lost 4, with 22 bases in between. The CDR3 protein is CASGAGTPYSPDTQYF. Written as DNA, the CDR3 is TGTGCCAGTGGAGCCGGGACTCCCTATTCACCAGATACGCAGTATTTT.

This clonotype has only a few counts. The CDR3: CSVEGDQGGQYF. Written as DNA, the CDR3 is TGCAGCGTTGAAGGCGACCAGGGAGGGCAGTATTTT. The V call is TRBV29-1, the J call TRBJ2-3; possibly TRBD2 for D (6 bases). There are 12 residues in the CDR3. Trimming took off 1 base at V and 11 bases at J, with 13 bases between the two ends. Germline assignment: CDR1 SQVTM and CDR2 ANQGSEA.

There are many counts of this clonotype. The CDR3 DNA is TGTGCCAGCAGCTTTGGGACATGGCAAGAGACCCAGTACTTC. Its translation: CASSFGTWQETQYF. The rearrangement joins TRBV7-6 to TRBJ2-5, with D possibly matching TRBD1 (6 bases). The germline CDR1 and CDR2 sequences are SGHVS and FNYEAQ. The CDR3 is 14 amino acids. V lost 3 bases to trimming and J lost 2 bases, with 10 bases between them.

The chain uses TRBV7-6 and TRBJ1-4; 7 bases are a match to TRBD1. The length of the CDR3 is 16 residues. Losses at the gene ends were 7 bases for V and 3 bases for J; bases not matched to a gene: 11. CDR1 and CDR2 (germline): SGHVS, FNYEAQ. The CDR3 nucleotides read TGTGCCAGCACCCAGACGAGGGGGCTTGCTAATGAAAAACTGTTTTTT. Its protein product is CASTQTRGLANEKLFF.

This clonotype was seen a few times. CDR3 loop: CASSLVQGNDYGYTF. CDR3 nucleotide sequence: TGTGCCAGCAGCTTAGTCCAGGGGAATGACTATGGCTACACCTTC. The chain carries TRBV7-8 and TRBJ1-2; tentative D call: TRBD1 (6 bases). The CDR3 is 15 residues long. Per germline, CDR1 SGHVS and CDR2 FQNEAQ. The germline V and J ends were trimmed by 1 base and 3 bases, with 12 bases remaining between them.

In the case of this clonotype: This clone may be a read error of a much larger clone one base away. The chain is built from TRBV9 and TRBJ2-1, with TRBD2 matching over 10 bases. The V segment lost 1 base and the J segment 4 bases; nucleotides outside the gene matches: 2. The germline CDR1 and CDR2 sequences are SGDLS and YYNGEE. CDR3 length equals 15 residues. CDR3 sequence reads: CASSVRTSGYNEQFF. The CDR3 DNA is TGTGCCAGCAGCGTAAGGACTAGCGGTTACAATGAGCAGTTCTTC.

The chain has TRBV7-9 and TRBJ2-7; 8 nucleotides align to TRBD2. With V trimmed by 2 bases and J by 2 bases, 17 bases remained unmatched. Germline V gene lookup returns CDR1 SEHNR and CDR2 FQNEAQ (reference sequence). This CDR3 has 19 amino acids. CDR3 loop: CASSLFPGRSSGGTYEQYF. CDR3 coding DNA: TGTGCCAGCAGCTTATTCCCGGGGAGATCGAGCGGGGGAACCTACGAGCAGTACTTC. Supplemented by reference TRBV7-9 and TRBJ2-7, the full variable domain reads DTGVSQNPRHKITKRGQNVTFRCDPISEHNRLYWYRQTLGQGPEFLTYFQNEAQLEKSRLLSDRFSAERPKGSFSTLEIQRTEQGDSAMYLCASSLFPGRSSGGTYEQYFGPGTRLTVT.

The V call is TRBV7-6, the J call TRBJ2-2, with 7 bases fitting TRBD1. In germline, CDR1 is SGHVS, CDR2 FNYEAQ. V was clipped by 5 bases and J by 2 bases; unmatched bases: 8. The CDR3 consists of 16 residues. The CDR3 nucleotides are TGTGCCAGCAGCCCAGGGCAGGGGGATAACACCGGGGAGCTGTTTTTT. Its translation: CASSPGQGDNTGELFF. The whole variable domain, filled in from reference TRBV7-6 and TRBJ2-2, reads GAGVSQSPRYKVTKRGQDVALRCDPISGHVSLYWYRQALGQGPEFLTYFNYEAQQDKSGLPNDRFSAERPEGSISTLTIQRTEQRDSAMYRCASSPGQGDNTGELFFGEGSRLTVL.

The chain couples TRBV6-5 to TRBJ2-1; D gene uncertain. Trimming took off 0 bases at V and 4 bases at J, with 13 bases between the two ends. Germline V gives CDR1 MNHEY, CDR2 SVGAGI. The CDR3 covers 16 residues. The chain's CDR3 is CASSYSSPTDYNEQFF. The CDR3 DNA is TGTGCCAGCAGTTACTCCTCCCCCACAGATTACAATGAGCAGTTCTTC.

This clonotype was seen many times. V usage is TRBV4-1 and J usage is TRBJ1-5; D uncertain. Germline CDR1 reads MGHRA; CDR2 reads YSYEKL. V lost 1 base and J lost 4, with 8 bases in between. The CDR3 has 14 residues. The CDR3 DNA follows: TGCGCCAGCAGCCAAGCCTGGGGAAATCAGCCCCAGCATTTT. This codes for CASSQAWGNQPQHF.

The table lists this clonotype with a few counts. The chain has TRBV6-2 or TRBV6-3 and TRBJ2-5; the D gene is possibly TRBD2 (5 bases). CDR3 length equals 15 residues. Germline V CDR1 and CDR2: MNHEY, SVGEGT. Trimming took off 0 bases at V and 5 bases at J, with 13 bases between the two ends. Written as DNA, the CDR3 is TGTGCCAGCAGTTACTCGATGGGAACGGGGGAGACCCAGTACTTC. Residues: CASSYSMGTGETQYF.

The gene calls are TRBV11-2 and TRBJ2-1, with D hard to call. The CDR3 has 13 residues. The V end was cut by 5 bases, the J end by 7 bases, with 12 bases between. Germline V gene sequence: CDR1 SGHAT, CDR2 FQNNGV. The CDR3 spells CASSPPGWNEQFF. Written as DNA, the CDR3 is TGTGCCAGCAGCCCCCCGGGTTGGAATGAGCAGTTCTTC.

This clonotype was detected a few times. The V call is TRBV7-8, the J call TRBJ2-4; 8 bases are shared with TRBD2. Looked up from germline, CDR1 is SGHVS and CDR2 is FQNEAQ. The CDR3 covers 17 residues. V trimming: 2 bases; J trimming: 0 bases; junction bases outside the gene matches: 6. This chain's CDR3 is CASSLPGGVLAKNIQYF. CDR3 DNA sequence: TGTGCCAGCAGCTTACCGGGAGGGGTCTTAGCCAAAAACATTCAGTACTTC. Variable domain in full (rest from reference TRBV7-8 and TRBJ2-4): GAGVSQSPRYKVAKRGQDVALRCDPISGHVSLFWYQQALGQGPEFLTYFQNEAQLDKSGLPSDRFFAERPEGSVSTLKIQRTQQEDSAVYLCASSLPGGVLAKNIQYFGAGTRLSVL.

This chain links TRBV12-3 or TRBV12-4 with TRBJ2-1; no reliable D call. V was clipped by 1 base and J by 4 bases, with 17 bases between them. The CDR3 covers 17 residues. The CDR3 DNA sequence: TGTGCCAGCAGTTTAGAGCCAAGATGGCCGCATTACAATGAGCAGTTCTTC. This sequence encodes CASSLEPRWPHYNEQFF.

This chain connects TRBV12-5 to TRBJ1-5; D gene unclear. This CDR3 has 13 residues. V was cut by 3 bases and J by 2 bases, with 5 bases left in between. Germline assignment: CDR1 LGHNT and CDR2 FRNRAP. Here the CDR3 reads CASGFGGNQPQHF. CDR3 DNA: TGTGCTAGTGGTTTTGGAGGCAATCAGCCCCAGCATTTT.

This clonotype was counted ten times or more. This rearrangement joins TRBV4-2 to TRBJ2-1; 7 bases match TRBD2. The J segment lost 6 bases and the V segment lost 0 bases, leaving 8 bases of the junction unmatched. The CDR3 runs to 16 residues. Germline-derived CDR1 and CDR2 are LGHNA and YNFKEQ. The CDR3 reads CASSQDQWGGINEQFF. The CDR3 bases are TGTGCCAGCAGCCAAGACCAGTGGGGGGGAATCAATGAGCAGTTCTTC.

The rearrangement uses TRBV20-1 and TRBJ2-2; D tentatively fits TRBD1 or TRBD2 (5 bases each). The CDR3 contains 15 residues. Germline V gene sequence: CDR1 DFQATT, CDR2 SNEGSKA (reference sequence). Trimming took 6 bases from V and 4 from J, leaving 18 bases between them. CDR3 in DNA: TGCAGTGCCCCTAAACTAAGAGGGACCACCGGGGAGCTGTTTTTT. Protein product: CSAPKLRGTTGELFF.

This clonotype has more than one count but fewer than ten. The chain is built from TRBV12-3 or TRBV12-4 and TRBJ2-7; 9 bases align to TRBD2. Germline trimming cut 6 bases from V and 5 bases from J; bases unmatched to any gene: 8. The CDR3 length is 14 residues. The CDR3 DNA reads TGTGCCAGCAGGACGAGCGGGGGGATTAACGAGCAGTACTTC. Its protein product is CASRTSGGINEQYF.

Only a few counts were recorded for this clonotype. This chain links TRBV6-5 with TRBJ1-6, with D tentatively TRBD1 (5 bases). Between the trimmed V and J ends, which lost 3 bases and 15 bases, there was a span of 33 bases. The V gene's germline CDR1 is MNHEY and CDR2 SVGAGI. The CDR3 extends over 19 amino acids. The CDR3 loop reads CASSYGDSHSDSLRSGLHF. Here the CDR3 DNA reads TGTGCCAGCAGTTATGGGGACTCACACAGCGACAGCCTTCGATCGGGCCTCCACTTT.

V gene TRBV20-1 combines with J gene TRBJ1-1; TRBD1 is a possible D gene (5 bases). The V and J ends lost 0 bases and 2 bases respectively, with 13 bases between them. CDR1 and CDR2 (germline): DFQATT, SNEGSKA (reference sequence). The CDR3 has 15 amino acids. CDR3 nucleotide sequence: TGCAGTGCTAGAGATTCGGGACTGGTTAACACTGAAGCTTTCTTT. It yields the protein CSARDSGLVNTEAFF.

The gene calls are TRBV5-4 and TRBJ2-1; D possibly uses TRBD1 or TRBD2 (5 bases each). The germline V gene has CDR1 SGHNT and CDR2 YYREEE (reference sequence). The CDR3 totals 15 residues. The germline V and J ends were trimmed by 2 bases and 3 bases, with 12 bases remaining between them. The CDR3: CASSFLGVFYNEQFF. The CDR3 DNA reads TGTGCCAGCAGCTTTTTGGGGGTGTTCTACAATGAGCAGTTCTTC.

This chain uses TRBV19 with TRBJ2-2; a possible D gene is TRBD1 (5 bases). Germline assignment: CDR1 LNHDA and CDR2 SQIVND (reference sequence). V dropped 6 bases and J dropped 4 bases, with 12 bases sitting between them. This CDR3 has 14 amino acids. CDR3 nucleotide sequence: TGTGCCAGTAGGGCCGGAAGGGGCACCGGGGAGCTGTTTTTT. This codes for CASRAGRGTGELFF.

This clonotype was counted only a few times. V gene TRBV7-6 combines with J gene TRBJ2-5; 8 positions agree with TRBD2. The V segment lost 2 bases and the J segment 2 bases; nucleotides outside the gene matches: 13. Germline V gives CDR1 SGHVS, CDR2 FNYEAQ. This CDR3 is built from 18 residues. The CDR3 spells CASSLKSIGGGRQETQYF. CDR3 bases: TGTGCCAGCAGCTTAAAGTCCATCGGCGGGGGGCGGCAAGAGACCCAGTACTTC.

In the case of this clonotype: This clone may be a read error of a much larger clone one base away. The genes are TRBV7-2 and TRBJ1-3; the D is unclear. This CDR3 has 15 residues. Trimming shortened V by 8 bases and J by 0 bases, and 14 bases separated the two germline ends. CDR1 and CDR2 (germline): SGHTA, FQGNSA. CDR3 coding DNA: TGTGCCAGCGCCAAAGGGTTCACCTCTGGAAACACCATATATTTT. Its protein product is CASAKGFTSGNTIYF. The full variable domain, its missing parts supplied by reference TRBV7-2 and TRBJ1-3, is GAGVSQSPSNKVTEKGKDVELRCDPISGHTALYWYRQSLGQGLEFLIYFQGNSAPDKSGLPSDRFSAERTGGSVSTLTIQRTQQEDSAVYLCASAKGFTSGNTIYFGEGSWLTVV.

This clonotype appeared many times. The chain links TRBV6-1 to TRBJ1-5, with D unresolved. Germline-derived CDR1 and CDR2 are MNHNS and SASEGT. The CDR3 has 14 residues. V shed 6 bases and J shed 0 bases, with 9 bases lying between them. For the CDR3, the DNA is TGTGCCAGCAGACGTTCGGGTAGCAATCAGCCCCAGCATTTT. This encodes CASRRSGSNQPQHF.

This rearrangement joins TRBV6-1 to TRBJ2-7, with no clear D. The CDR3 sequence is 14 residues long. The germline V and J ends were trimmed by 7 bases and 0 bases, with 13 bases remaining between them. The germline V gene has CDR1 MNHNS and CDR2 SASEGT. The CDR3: CASTEAGSSYEQYV. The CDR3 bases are TGTGCCAGCACCGAGGCCGGCAGCTCCTACGAGCAGTACGTC.

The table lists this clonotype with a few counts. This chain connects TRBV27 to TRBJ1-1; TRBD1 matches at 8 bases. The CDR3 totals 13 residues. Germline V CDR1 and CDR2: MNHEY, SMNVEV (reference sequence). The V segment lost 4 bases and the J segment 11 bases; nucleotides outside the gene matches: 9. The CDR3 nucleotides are TGTGCCAGCAGTTCGGCGCAGGGGGCGATGGCTTTCTTT. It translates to CASSSAQGAMAFF.